This TCR beta chain was captured by sequencing in a study of cytomegalovirus exposure and HLA in healthy donors. Study-wide results and caveats: The study dropped some indistinguishable V segments, TRBV6-2 and TRBV6-3 among them. A later analysis by the authors found several of the most significant clusters apparently linked to common viral pathogens. Prior analysis indicated that the majority of TCR beta V segments exhibited productivity approximately 90% or approximately 30% of the time.

PCR involved 60 Vbeta and 13 Jbeta primers. The method was immunoSEQ multiplex PCR; TCRdb's version includes in-frame clones alone and lacks a portion of them. Of some 120,000 clones detected, 65% to 80% appear once; the ten largest clones hold about 13%. Comments on this clone: Its antigen is undetermined.

Healthy bone marrow donors supplied every sample. The CDR3 totals 14 residues. V was pared by 0 bases and J by 10 bases, with 8 bases of the junction left unmatched. Germline V gene sequence: CDR1 LGHNA, CDR2 YSLEER. The clonotype was recovered from a woman aged 55-70 years in good health and CMV-seropositive. The chain couples TRBV4-3 to TRBJ1-1; 7 bases line up with TRBD1. The material sequenced was PBMCs. The CDR3 region has the DNA TGCGCCAGCAGCCAAGAATCGACAGGGTCACGAGCTTTCTTT. Its translation is CASSQESTGSRAFF.